Listed below are T cell receptor beta chains from one sample, sequenced in a study of blood T cell repertoires in COVID-19. Clones were read by immunoSEQ multiplex PCR, and TCRdb kept only the in-frame ones, dropping some. The table shows about 270,000 clones, with approximately 90% occurring only once. Material for sequencing was PBMCs or T cells enriched from blood (not recorded which). These receptors all stem from a woman in her twenties or thirties with acute COVID-19. The CDR3 runs from the conserved cysteine through the conserved F or W. D genes are given only for firm matches. Expanded clones are given a class, and other clones once, few, many or no size at all.

v_gene	abundance	d_gene	j_gene	CDR3nt	CDR3aa
TRBV19	.	.	TRBJ1-4	TGTGCCAGTAGTATCTCCACAGATGCAACTAATGAAAAACTGTTTTTT	CASSISTDATNEKLFF
TRBV11-2	few	.	TRBJ2-7	TGTGCCAGCAGCTTTAGTGTCCCGAGCTCCTACGAGCAGTACTTC	CASSFSVPSSYEQYF
TRBV28	.	.	TRBJ2-5	TGTGCCAGCAGTCCACCGCCCCATAGCGACCAGTCAGCTGAGTACTTC	CASSPPPHSDQSAEYF
TRBV27	.	.	TRBJ2-6	TGTGCCAGCAGCCGGCTTAGCAGCGGCTCTGGGGCCAACGTCCTGACTTTC	CASSRLSSGSGANVLTF
TRBV5-4	.	TRBD2	TRBJ2-7	TGTGCCAGCAACCCGTCCGCGGCGGCGGGGGTAAACGAGCAGTACTTC	CASNPSAAAGVNEQYF
TRBV24-1	.	TRBD2	TRBJ2-1	TGTGCCACCAGTGATTACATTCTAGCGGGATCGGATGAGCAGTTCTTC	CATSDYILAGSDEQFF
TRBV19	once	TRBD1	TRBJ1-5	TGTGCCAGTAGTACCGCAGGGGGAGGCAATCAGCCCCAGCATTTT	CASSTAGGGNQPQHF
TRBV28	.	TRBD1	TRBJ2-1	TGTGCCAGCAGCCGGACAGGGTCTAGCTCCTACAATGAGCAGTTCTTC	CASSRTGSSSYNEQFF
TRBV6-2/TRBV6-3	.	TRBD2	TRBJ2-3	TGTGCCAGCAGTCCCTCTTTACTAGCGGACACAGATACGCAGTATTTT	CASSPSLLADTDTQYF
TRBV11-2	.	.	TRBJ1-1	TGTGCCAGCAGCTTAGATAGCCATGGAACAGGACCCGGGGCTTTCTTT	CASSLDSHGTGPGAFF
TRBV29-1	.	.	TRBJ1-4	TGCAGCGTCTATACGGGGGGGAATGAAAAACTGTTTTTT	CSVYTGGNEKLFF
TRBV29-1	.	TRBD2	TRBJ2-3	TGCAGCGCTCACGGACTAGCGGGAGTGGATACGCAGTATTTT	CSAHGLAGVDTQYF
TRBV7-6	.	TRBD1	TRBJ1-6	TGTGCCAGCAGCTTAGCGGACAGGGTTAATAATTCACCCCTCCACTTT	CASSLADRVNNSPLHF
TRBV7-9	.	TRBD1	TRBJ2-7	TGTGCCAGCAGCGTATACAGGGGTTTCGACGAGCAGTACTTC	CASSVYRGFDEQYF
TRBV3-1/TRBV3-2	.	TRBD2	TRBJ2-6	TGTGCCAGCAGCCGGAACCTAGCGGGGGTATCTGGGGCCAACGTCCTGACTTTC	CASSRNLAGVSGANVLTF
TRBV24-1	.	TRBD2	TRBJ2-2	TGTGCCACCGGGGAGGGAACCACCGGGGAGCTGTTTTTT	CATGEGTTGELFF
TRBV2	.	.	TRBJ2-2	TGTGCCAGCAGTGGCCAGGCCCGGTCTGGGGAGCTGTTTTTT	CASSGQARSGELFF
TRBV7-9	.	TRBD1	TRBJ2-3	TGTGCCAGCAGCACGGGACAGGATGAGGATACGCAGTATTTT	CASSTGQDEDTQYF
TRBV28	.	.	TRBJ2-1	TGTGCCACCATGACAGATACCTACAATGAGCAGTTCTTC	CATMTDTYNEQFF
TRBV5-1	.	TRBD2	TRBJ2-1	TGCGCCAGCACCACTGGGCAGACTAGCGGGACCTACAATGAGCAGTTCTTC	CASTTGQTSGTYNEQFF
TRBV7-2	once	.	TRBJ2-2	TGTGCCAGCAGCGAAGCGACCGGGACCGGGGAGCTGTTTTTT	CASSEATGTGELFF
TRBV6-5	.	TRBD2	TRBJ2-2	TGTGCCAGCAAAAAGGCGGGAGTCCCTGGGGAGCTGTTTTTT	CASKKAGVPGELFF
TRBV5-4	.	.	TRBJ1-2	TGTGCCAGCAGCTTGGGGCAGGGATTCACCTTC	CASSLGQGFTF
TRBV27	.	TRBD1	TRBJ1-6	TGTGCCAGCAGCCGGATCCGGGACAGTAATAATTCACCCCTCCACTTT	CASSRIRDSNNSPLHF
TRBV5-6	.	.	TRBJ2-5	TGTGCCAGCAGCACAGGGCCCGGGCAAGAGACCCAGTACTTC	CASSTGPGQETQYF
TRBV29-1	once	TRBD1	TRBJ2-7	TGCAGCGTGAATGGACAGGACTACGAGCAGTACTTC	CSVNGQDYEQYF
TRBV5-8	.	.	TRBJ1-5	TGTGCCAGCAGCATGGGGGCAGGATCCAATCAGCCCCAGCATTTT	CASSMGAGSNQPQHF
TRBV6-5	.	.	TRBJ1-2	TGTGCCAGCAGCCCGGCTCCGGAGGGCGGCTACACCTTC	CASSPAPEGGYTF